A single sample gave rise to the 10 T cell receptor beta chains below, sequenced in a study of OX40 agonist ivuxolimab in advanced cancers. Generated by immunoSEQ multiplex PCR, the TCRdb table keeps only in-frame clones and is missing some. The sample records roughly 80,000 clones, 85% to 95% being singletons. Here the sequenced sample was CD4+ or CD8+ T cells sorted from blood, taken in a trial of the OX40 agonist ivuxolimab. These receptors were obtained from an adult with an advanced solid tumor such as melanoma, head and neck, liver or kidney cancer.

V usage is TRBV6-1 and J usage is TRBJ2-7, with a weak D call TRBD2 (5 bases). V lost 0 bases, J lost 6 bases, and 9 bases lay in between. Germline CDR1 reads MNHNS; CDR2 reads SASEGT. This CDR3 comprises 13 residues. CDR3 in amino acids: CASSEAPGTEQYF. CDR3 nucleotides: TGTGCCAGCAGTGAAGCTCCGGGAACCGAGCAGTACTTC.

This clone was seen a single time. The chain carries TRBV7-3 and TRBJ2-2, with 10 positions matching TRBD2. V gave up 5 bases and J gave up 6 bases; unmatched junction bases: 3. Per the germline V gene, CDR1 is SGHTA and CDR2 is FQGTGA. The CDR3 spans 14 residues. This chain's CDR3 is CASSPAGGPGELFF. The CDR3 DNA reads TGTGCCAGCAGCCCAGCGGGGGGGCCCGGGGAGCTGTTTTTT.

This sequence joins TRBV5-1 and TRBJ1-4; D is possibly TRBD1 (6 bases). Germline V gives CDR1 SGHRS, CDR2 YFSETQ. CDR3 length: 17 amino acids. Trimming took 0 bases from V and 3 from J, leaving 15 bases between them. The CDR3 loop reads CASSLGGAQTPNEKLFF. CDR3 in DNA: TGCGCCAGCAGCTTGGGGGGGGCGCAGACCCCTAATGAAAAACTGTTTTTT.

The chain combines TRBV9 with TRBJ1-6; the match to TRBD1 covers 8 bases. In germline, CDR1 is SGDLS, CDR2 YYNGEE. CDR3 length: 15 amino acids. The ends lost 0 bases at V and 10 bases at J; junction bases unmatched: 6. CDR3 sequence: CASSVATGEVSPLHF. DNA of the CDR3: TGTGCCAGCAGCGTAGCGACAGGGGAAGTCTCACCCCTCCACTTT.

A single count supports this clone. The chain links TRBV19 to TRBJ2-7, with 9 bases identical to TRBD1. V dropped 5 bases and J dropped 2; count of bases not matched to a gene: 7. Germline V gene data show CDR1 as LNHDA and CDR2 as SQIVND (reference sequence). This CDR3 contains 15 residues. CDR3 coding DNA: TGTGCCAGTAGTCCGGGACAGGGCCTTACCTACGAGCAGTACTTC. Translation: CASSPGQGLTYEQYF.

The CDR3 DNA reads as TGCGCCAGCAGCTTAAAAGACAGGGTGGGGGGGGCCAATCAGCCCCAGCATTTT. This translates into CASSLKDRVGGANQPQHF. The chain is built from TRBV5-1 and TRBJ1-5; 7 bases line up with TRBD1. This CDR3 comprises 18 residues. Germline V gene lookup returns CDR1 SGHRS and CDR2 YFSETQ. The trim removed 2 bases at V and 3 bases at J, leaving 14 bases unmatched.

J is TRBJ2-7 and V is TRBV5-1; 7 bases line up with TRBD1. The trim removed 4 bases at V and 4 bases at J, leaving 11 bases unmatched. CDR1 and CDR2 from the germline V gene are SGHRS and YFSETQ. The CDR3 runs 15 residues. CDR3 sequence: CASSQGQKLRYEQYF. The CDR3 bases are TGCGCCAGCAGCCAGGGACAGAAGCTACGGTACGAGCAGTACTTC.

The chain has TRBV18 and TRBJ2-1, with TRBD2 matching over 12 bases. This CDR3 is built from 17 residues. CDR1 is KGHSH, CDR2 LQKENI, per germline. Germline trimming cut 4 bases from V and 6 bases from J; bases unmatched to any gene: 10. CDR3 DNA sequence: TGTGCCAGCTCACAACTCCCTAGCGGGGGGGCCCCCAATGAGCAGTTCTTC. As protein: CASSQLPSGGAPNEQFF.

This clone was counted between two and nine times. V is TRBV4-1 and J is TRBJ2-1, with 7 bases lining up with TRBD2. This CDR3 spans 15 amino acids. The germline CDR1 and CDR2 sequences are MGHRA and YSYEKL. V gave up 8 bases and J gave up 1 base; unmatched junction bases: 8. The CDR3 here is CASHPGGGSYNEQFF. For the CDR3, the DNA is TGCGCCAGCCACCCGGGGGGAGGGTCCTACAATGAGCAGTTCTTC.

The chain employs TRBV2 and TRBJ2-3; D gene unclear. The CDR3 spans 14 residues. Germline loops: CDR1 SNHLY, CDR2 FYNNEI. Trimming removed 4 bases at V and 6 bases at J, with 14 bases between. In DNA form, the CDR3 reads TGTGCCAGCAGTGGGGCCTCCGGCCGGGATACGCAGTATTTT. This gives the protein CASSGASGRDTQYF.